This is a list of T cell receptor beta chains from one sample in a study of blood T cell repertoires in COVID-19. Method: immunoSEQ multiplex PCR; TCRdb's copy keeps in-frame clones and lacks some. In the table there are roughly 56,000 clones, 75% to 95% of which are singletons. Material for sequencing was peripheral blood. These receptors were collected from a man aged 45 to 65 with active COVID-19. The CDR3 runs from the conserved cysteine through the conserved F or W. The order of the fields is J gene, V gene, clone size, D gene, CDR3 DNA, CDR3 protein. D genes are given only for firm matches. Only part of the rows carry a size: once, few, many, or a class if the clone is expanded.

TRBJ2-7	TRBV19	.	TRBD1	TGTGCCAGTAGTACCCCCGGGACAGGGCCCATCGAGCAGTACTTC	CASSTPGTGPIEQYF
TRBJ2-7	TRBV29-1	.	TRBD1	TGCAGCGTTGTGACAGGGGGCGGGGTGTCCTACGAGCAGTACTTC	CSVVTGGGVSYEQYF
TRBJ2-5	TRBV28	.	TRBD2	TGTGCCAGCAACCAGCGGGGGGCCCCTCAAGAGACCCAGTACTTC	CASNQRGAPQETQYF
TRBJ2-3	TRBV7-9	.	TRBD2	TGTGCCAGCAGCCCCCGGCCGCTAGCGGGACTTAGCACAGATACGCAGTATTTT	CASSPRPLAGLSTDTQYF
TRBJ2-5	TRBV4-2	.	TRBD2	TGTGCCAGCAACCGTTTCGGGACTAGCGGGAGCGCCGGGGAGACCCAGTACTTC	CASNRFGTSGSAGETQYF
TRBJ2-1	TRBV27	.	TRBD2	TGTGCCAGCAGTCCCCTCGGGGGGAGGAACAATGAGCAGTTCTTC	CASSPLGGRNNEQFF
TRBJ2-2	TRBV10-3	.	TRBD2	TGTGCCATCAGTGGGACTAGCGGGGGGGCGAGGACCGGGGAGCTGTTTTTT	CAISGTSGGARTGELFF
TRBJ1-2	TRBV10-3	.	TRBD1	TGTGCCATCGGGACAGGCTATGGCTACACCTTC	CAIGTGYGYTF
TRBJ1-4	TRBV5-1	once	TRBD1	TGCGCCAGCACAACAGGGGGCGGAGAAAAACTGTTTTTT	CASTTGGGEKLFF
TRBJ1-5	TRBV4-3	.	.	TGCGCCAGCAGCCAAGACTTCAATCAGCCCCAGCATTTT	CASSQDFNQPQHF
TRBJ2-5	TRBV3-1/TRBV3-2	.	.	TGTGCCAGCAGCCAGGGTGGACAACAGTTCAAGACCCAGTACTTC	CASSQGGQQFKTQYF
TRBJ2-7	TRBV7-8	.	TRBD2	TGTGCCAGCAAACTAGCGGGAGCGAGCGAGCAGTACTTC	CASKLAGASEQYF
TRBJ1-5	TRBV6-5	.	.	TGTGCCAGCAGTCCCGGGGTTCGGCATCAGCCCCAGCATTTT	CASSPGVRHQPQHF
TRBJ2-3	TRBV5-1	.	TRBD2	TGCGCCAGCACGTCAGGACTAGCGGGGACAACTAGCACAGATACGCAGTATTTT	CASTSGLAGTTSTDTQYF
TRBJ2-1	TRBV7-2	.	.	TGTGCCAGCAGCTTCTCCTCCTACAATGAGCAGTTCTTC	CASSFSSYNEQFF
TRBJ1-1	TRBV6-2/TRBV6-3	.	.	TGTGCCAGCAGTTCAGGACAGACCGGGAACACTGAAGCTTTCTTT	CASSSGQTGNTEAFF
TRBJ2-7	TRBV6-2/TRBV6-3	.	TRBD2	TGTGCCAGCAGTTTCGGCGGGGGATACTCCTACGAGCAGTACTTC	CASSFGGGYSYEQYF
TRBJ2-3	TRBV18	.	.	TGTGCCAGCTCACCGCTTCCCGGGGACACAGATACGCAGTATTTT	CASSPLPGDTDTQYF
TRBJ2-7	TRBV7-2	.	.	TGTGCCAGCAGCCTGACAGGTTACTCCTACGAGCAGTACTTC	CASSLTGYSYEQYF
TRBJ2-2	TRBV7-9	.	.	TGTGCCAGCAGCTTACATCGGGGCGGGGAGCTGTTTTTC	CASSLHRGGELFF
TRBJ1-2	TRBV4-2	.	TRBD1	TGTGCCAGCAGCCAAGATTCGGGACAGGGTGGCTACACCTTC	CASSQDSGQGGYTF
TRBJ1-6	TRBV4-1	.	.	TGCGCCAGCAGCCAAGACTTAGCGGGGTGGTCACCCCTCCACTTT	CASSQDLAGWSPLHF
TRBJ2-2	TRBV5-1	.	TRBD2	TGCGCCAGCAGCAACGGACTAGCGGGGACCGGGGAGCTGTTTTTT	CASSNGLAGTGELFF
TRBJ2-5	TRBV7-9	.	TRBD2	TGTGCCAGCAGCTTAGGGCTAGGACTAGCTTACCAAGAGACCCAGTACTTC	CASSLGLGLAYQETQYF
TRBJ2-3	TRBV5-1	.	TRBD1	TGCGCCAGCAGCACAGGGGAGTTCACAGATACGCAGTATTTT	CASSTGEFTDTQYF
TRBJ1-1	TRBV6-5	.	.	TGTGCCACCCAGGACAGCAAGAACACTGAAGCTTTCTTT	CATQDSKNTEAFF
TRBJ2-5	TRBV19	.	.	TGTGCCAGTAGTATGTCAGGGGTCCTCGGGGAGACCCAGTACTTC	CASSMSGVLGETQYF
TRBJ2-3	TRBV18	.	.	TGTGCCAGCTCACCAACCGCCCCGACTAGCACAGATACGCAGTATTTT	CASSPTAPTSTDTQYF
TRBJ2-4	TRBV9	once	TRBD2	TGTGCCAGCAGCGTAGGCTGGGGCGGCGGGGGGGCCTTGGGCATTCAGTACTTC	CASSVGWGGGGALGIQYF
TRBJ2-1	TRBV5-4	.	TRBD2	TGTGCCAGCAGCTTGGGCCGGGAGGGCTGGAATGAGCAGTTCTTC	CASSLGREGWNEQFF
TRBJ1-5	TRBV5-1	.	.	TGCGCCAGCAGCCCCGGAGAATTTAGCAATCAGCCCCAGCATTTT	CASSPGEFSNQPQHF
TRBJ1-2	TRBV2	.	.	TGTGCCAGCAGTGTGGACAGTAACTATGGCTACACCTTC	CASSVDSNYGYTF
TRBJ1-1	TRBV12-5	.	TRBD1	TGTGCTAGTGGTCAAAGGACAGGGAGCACTGAAGCTTTCTTT	CASGQRTGSTEAFF
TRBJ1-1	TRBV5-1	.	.	TGCGCCAGCAGCTGGGTTCGGAGTAGGTCGAACACTGAAGCTTTCTTT	CASSWVRSRSNTEAFF
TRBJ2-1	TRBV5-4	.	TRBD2	TGTGCCAGCAGCTTGGGAGCGGGGGACCCGTACAATGAGCAGTTCTTC	CASSLGAGDPYNEQFF
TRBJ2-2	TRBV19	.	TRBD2	TGTGCCAGTAGTATTCCTAGCGGGAGGGCCCTTAGCGGGGAGCTGTTTTTT	CASSIPSGRALSGELFF
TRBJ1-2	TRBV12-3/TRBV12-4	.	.	TGTGCCAGCAGTTTTTACAGGGCTACCTACACCTTC	CASSFYRATYTF
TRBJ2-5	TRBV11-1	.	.	TGTGCCAGCAGCCTAACCGGACGGGGCCAAGAGACCCAGTACTTC	CASSLTGRGQETQYF
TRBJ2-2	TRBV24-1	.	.	TGTGCCACCAGCCACAGGCTGAACACCGGGGAGCTGTTTTTT	CATSHRLNTGELFF
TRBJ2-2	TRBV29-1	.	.	TGCAGCGTTGATAACTCCGGGGAGCTGTTTTTT	CSVDNSGELFF
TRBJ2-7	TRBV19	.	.	TGTGCCAGTAGTATGGACGACGGGGACTCCTACGAGCAGTACTTC	CASSMDDGDSYEQYF
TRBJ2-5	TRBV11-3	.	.	TGTGCCAGCAGCCTGGACAGTTACTCACAAGAGACCCAGTACTTC	CASSLDSYSQETQYF
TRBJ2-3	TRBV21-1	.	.	TGTGCCAGCAGCAAAGGGCTAGCAGAAAACACAGATACGCAGTATTTT	CASSKGLAENTDTQYF
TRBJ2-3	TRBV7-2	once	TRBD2	TGTGCCAGCAGCCCACGCCGGAGCGGGAGGGCTCGGACAGATACGCAGTATTTT	CASSPRRSGRARTDTQYF
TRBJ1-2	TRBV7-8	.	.	TGTGCCAGCAGCTTATCTGGGCGGGACTATGGCTACACCTTC	CASSLSGRDYGYTF
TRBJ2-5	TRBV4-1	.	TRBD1	TGCGCCAGCAGCCGAGGGACAGTTTTGGGGGAGACCCAGTACTTC	CASSRGTVLGETQYF
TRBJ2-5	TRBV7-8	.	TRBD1	TGTGCCAGCAGCTCTACCCGAGGAGACAGGGTGGAGACCCAGTACTTC	CASSSTRGDRVETQYF
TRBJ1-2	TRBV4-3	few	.	TGCGCCAGCAGCCAAGGGGACACGCGGGCGGTGGTTGAGTATGGCTACACCTTC	CASSQGDTRAVVEYGYTF
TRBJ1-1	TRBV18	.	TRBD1	TGTGCCAGCTCACCAAACAGGGGGCTTACTGAAGCTTTCTTT	CASSPNRGLTEAFF
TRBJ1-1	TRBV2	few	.	TGTGCCAGCAACCCGAGGGCCCGCGGGGACACTGAAGCTTTCTTT	CASNPRARGDTEAFF
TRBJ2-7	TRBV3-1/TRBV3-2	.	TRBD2	TGTGCCAGTCGGCCTAGCGGAGCACCCTACGAGCAGTACTTC	CASRPSGAPYEQYF
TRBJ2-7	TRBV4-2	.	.	TGTGCCAGCAGCCCAAGTGACCAGACAGGCTACGAGCAGTACTTC	CASSPSDQTGYEQYF